A single sample gave rise to the 9 T cell receptor beta chains below, sequenced in a study of T cell responses to AZD1222 COVID-19 vaccine. The method was immunoSEQ multiplex PCR; TCRdb's version includes in-frame clones alone and lacks a portion of them. The sample comprises some 130,000 clones, under 90% of which are singletons, and 5% to 7.5% rests with the top ten. The sample in question was peripheral blood, obtained on day 0 of AZD1222 vaccination. These receptors were collected from an adult in good health.

The chain carries TRBV5-1 and TRBJ1-6, with 7 bases that match TRBD1. The CDR3 loop spans 14 amino acids. Germline trimming cut 1 base from V and 8 bases from J; bases unmatched to any gene: 3. Per germline, CDR1 SGHRS and CDR2 YFSETQ. The CDR3 reads CASSLRDRDSPLHF. The CDR3 coding sequence is TGCGCCAGCAGCTTGCGTGACAGGGATTCACCCCTCCACTTT.

This clone appeared a single time. V is TRBV5-8 and J is TRBJ1-2; D is possibly TRBD1 (5 bases). V shed 3 bases and J shed 2 bases, with 8 bases lying between them. The CDR3 loop spans 13 amino acids. Germline values: CDR1 SGHTS, CDR2 YDEGEE. CDR3 amino acids: CASSSGRNYGYTF. The CDR3 DNA is TGTGCCAGCAGCTCGGGACGGAACTATGGCTACACCTTC.

The genes are TRBV27 and TRBJ1-1; D call uncertain. Germline CDR1 is MNHEY and CDR2 is SMNVEV (reference sequence). Trimming took off 5 bases at V and 0 bases at J, with 7 bases between the two ends. The CDR3 contains 13 residues. The CDR3 spells CASSGRLNTEAFF. CDR3 nucleotides: TGTGCCAGCAGTGGACGGTTGAACACTGAAGCTTTCTTT.

The rearrangement links TRBV6-6 to TRBJ1-1; tentatively, D is TRBD1 (6 bases). This CDR3 comprises 15 residues. Germline V CDR1 and CDR2: MNHNY, SVGAGI (reference sequence). Trimming cost V 8 bases and J 0 bases, with 16 bases left between them. CDR3: CASAKTGFMNTEAFF. The CDR3 nucleotides read TGTGCCAGCGCCAAGACAGGTTTTATGAACACTGAAGCTTTCTTT.

The table lists this clone with a count of one. The chain employs TRBV3-1 (or the pseudogene TRBV3-2) and TRBJ1-2; D unresolved. The germline gives CDR1 LGHDT, CDR2 YNNKEL (reference sequence). The CDR3 loop spans 12 amino acids. With 3 bases removed from V and 3 bases from J, the gap between germline ends came to 5 bases. The CDR3 region is CASSHADYGYTF. CDR3 in DNA: TGTGCCAGCAGCCACGCAGACTATGGCTACACCTTC.

This chain uses TRBV6-5 with TRBJ1-4; 9 nucleotides agree with TRBD1. The V gene end was trimmed by 11 bases and the J gene end by 5 bases; junction bases not matched to a gene: 0. The CDR3 is made up of 11 amino acids. Per the germline V gene, CDR1 is MNHEY and CDR2 is SVGAGI. In nucleotides, the CDR3 is TGTGCCGGACAGGGGAATGAAAAACTGTTTTTT. It is translated as CAGQGNEKLFF.

The chain employs TRBV3-1 (or the pseudogene TRBV3-2) and TRBJ1-1; perhaps TRBD1 as D (5 bases). CDR1 is LGHDT and CDR2 is YNNKEL in the germline V gene (reference sequence). V dropped 3 bases and J dropped 6 bases, with 17 bases sitting between them. The length of the CDR3 is 15 residues. The DNA of the CDR3 is TGTGCCAGCAGCCAGCGAAGACCGGTGGGGGCTGAAGCTTTCTTT. Translating it yields CASSQRRPVGAEAFF.

The CDR3 region is CASSLGSGPTYEQYF. DNA of the CDR3: TGTGCCAGCAGCTTAGGGTCAGGGCCCACCTACGAGCAGTACTTC. The chain recombines TRBV7-7 with TRBJ2-7, with a weak D call TRBD1 (5 bases). There are 15 residues in the CDR3. The V end lost 1 base, the J end lost 2 bases, and 12 bases lay between the germline ends. Germline-derived CDR1 and CDR2 are SSHAT and FNYEAQ (reference sequence). The variable domain in full, completed from reference TRBV7-7 and TRBJ2-7, reads GAGVSQSPRYKVTKRGQDVTLRCDPISSHATLYWYQQALGQGPEFLTYFNYEAQPDKSGLPSDRFSAERPEGSISTLTIQRTEQRDSAMYRCASSLGSGPTYEQYFGPGTRLTVT.

This clone has just one count. The chain joins TRBV4-3 to TRBJ2-1, with a possible D match to TRBD1 (5 bases). Germline V gene data show CDR1 as LGHNA and CDR2 as YSLEER. Trimming cost V 1 base and J 12 bases, with 16 bases left between them. The CDR3 extends over 14 amino acids. The DNA of the CDR3 is TGCGCCAGCAGCCAAGTCGGACAAACTAAAGGGCAGTTCTTC. The encoded protein is CASSQVGQTKGQFF.